Below, 23 T cell receptor beta chains from the same sample are listed, as sequenced in a study of low-dose radiotherapy and immunotherapy resistance in tumors. Time point in this sample: before trial treatment. Covering alpha and beta chains, TRAV- and TRBV-specific primers were used for the first-strand cDNA. Both a constant-region primer and a V-primer adapter served to amplify TCRs across 15 to 20 PCR cycles. From the reads, TCRdb called clonotypes with MiXCR, one entry per CDR3 protein. The sample has around 83,000 distinct CDR3 sequences, under 20% seen once; the top ten hold around 6.1%. The specimen comprised PBMCs, sampled before treatment. These receptors all come from a male donor with prostate cancer.

Regarding this clonotype: Since a far larger clone is one base different, this is likely a read error. V usage is TRBV24-1 and J usage is TRBJ2-7; 14 nucleotides match TRBD2. Germline CDR1 is KGHDR and CDR2 is SFDVKD. This CDR3 spans 20 amino acids. With 4 bases clipped from V and 7 bases from J, the junction kept 20 bases outside the gene matches. DNA of the CDR3: TGTGCCACCAGTGACTCACGGGCGGGGACTAGCGGGGGCCGCTACAATGAGCAGTACTTC. Protein sequence: CATSDSRAGTSGGRYNEQYF.

V usage is TRBV5-4 and J usage is TRBJ1-5; D is uncertain. This CDR3 comprises 14 residues. CDR1 and CDR2 from the germline V gene are SGHNT and YYREEE (reference sequence). The V end was cut by 0 bases, the J end by 0 bases, with 4 bases between. The DNA of the CDR3 is TGTGCCAGCAGCTTGGTGGGTAGCAATCAGCCCCAGCATTTT. This codes for CASSLVGSNQPQHF.

In this sample, this clonotype turned up many times. The J gene is TRBJ2-3, the V gene TRBV23-1; 7 nucleotides agree with TRBD1. TRBV23-1 is classed as an ORF, of uncertain function. The CDR3 contains 18 residues. J gave up 2 bases and V 9 bases, and 20 bases lay outside the gene matches. CDR3 nucleotides: TGCGCCAGGGGGGACAGCCGGGACCCAGGGTTCCCCACAGATACGCAGTATTTT. Its protein product is CARGDSRDPGFPTDTQYF.

There are many counts of this clonotype. The chain couples TRBV28 to TRBJ2-7; D remains unclear. This CDR3 comprises 13 residues. With 3 bases removed from V and 4 bases from J, the gap between germline ends came to 10 bases. Germline-derived CDR1 and CDR2 are MDHEN and SYDVKM. CDR3 nucleotide sequence: TGTGCCAGCAGTTTCTTATCTGGGTACGAGCAGTACTTC. Protein sequence: CASSFLSGYEQYF.

This chain's CDR3 is CAAAERGGWETQYF. The DNA for the CDR3 is TGTGCCGCGGCGGAGCGGGGGGGGTGGGAGACCCAGTACTTC. V usage is TRBV6-5 and J usage is TRBJ2-5, with 10 bases that match TRBD2. The CDR3 covers 14 residues. V lost 11 bases, J lost 5 bases, and 11 bases stayed unmatched. The germline V gene has CDR1 MNHEY and CDR2 SVGAGI.

In this sample, this clonotype turned up many times. The V call is TRBV7-2, the J call TRBJ1-2; possibly TRBD1 for D (6 bases). Trimming cost V 0 bases and J 7 bases, with 9 bases left between them. This CDR3 has 13 amino acids. In germline, CDR1 is SGHTA, CDR2 FQGNSA. This chain's CDR3 is CASSLARQAGYTF. In nucleotides, the CDR3 is TGTGCCAGCAGCTTAGCTAGACAGGCTGGCTACACCTTC.

The chain links TRBV5-5 to TRBJ2-6; D may be TRBD2 (5 bases). Germline CDR1 SGHKS, CDR2 YYEKEE (reference sequence). This CDR3 spans 15 amino acids. The germline V and J ends were trimmed by 0 bases and 3 bases, with 7 bases remaining between them. This CDR3 is CASSLDTSGANVLTF. The CDR3 DNA reads TGTGCCAGCAGCTTGGACACTAGTGGGGCCAACGTCCTGACTTTC.

This rearrangement joins TRBV5-1 to TRBJ2-3; 7 positions agree with TRBD2. J gave up 4 bases and V 4 bases, and 0 bases lay outside the gene matches. In germline, CDR1 is SGHRS, CDR2 YFSETQ. This CDR3 has 12 amino acids. CDR3 nucleotide sequence: TGCGCCAGCAGCGCGGGAGCAGATACGCAGTATTTT. It specifies CASSAGADTQYF.

The table lists this clonotype with many counts. This sequence joins TRBV5-1 and TRBJ2-7, with 8 bases that match TRBD1. The CDR3 covers 14 residues. Trimming took 3 bases from V and 6 from J; bases not matched to a gene: 8. CDR1 and CDR2 from the germline V gene are SGHRS and YFSETQ. The CDR3 DNA reads as TGCGCCAGCAGCTCCGGGACAGGTAATTCCGAGCAGTACTTC. Protein product: CASSSGTGNSEQYF.

This clonotype was counted many times. The V gene is TRBV7-3, the J gene TRBJ2-1, with D perhaps given as TRBD1 or TRBD2 (5 bases each). The CDR3 is made up of 15 amino acids. Germline values: CDR1 SGHTA, CDR2 FQGTGA. V was clipped by 2 bases and J by 6 bases, with 14 bases between them. The DNA of the CDR3 is TGTGCCAGCAGCTTAGGGACCTGGTTCCGCAATGAGCAGTTCTTC. Protein sequence: CASSLGTWFRNEQFF.

There are many counts of this clonotype. The CDR3 spells CASSLETGVTYNEQFF. CDR3 in DNA: TGTGCCAGCAGCTTAGAAACGGGAGTCACTTACAATGAGCAGTTCTTC. The V call is TRBV7-2, the J call TRBJ2-1, with D possibly being TRBD2 (6 bases). Trimming removed 1 base from V and 4 bases from J, with 14 bases in between. The CDR3 totals 16 residues. Germline CDR1 SGHTA, CDR2 FQGNSA.

There are many counts of this clonotype. CDR3 sequence reads: CSASADSGNTIYF. For the CDR3, the DNA is TGCAGTGCTAGTGCGGACTCTGGAAACACCATATATTTT. V and J are TRBV20-1 and TRBJ1-3; D not certain. V was shortened by 3 bases and J by 0 bases, with 6 bases between the two germline ends. CDR3 length equals 13 residues. The germline gives CDR1 DFQATT, CDR2 SNEGSKA (reference sequence).

This clonotype was observed at least ten times. This chain joins TRBV28 and TRBJ2-7; tentatively, D is TRBD2 (6 bases). This CDR3 is built from 15 residues. Germline V gene data show CDR1 as MDHEN and CDR2 as SYDVKM. V lost 3 bases and J lost 6, with 18 bases in between. The CDR3 nucleotides are TGTGCCAGCAGTTTTCCTACATCGACCGGGGGCGAGCAGTACTTC. Translation gives CASSFPTSTGGEQYF.

This clonotype was found many times. CDR3 sequence (DNA): TGTGCCAGCACCCCTGAGGGGTACACAGATACGCAGTATTTT. Its protein is CASTPEGYTDTQYF. The chain uses TRBV9 and TRBJ2-3; D assignment may be TRBD1 or TRBD2 (5 bases each). The CDR3 contains 14 residues. V was shortened by 6 bases and J by 2 bases, with 13 bases between the two germline ends. Looked up from germline, CDR1 is SGDLS and CDR2 is YYNGEE.

This clonotype was seen only once. A single base is all that separates this from a far larger clone, so a read error is likely. This sequence joins TRBV5-3 and TRBJ1-2; D call uncertain. TRBV5-3 is identified as an open reading frame with a role that is uncertain. The V and J ends lost 8 bases and 8 bases respectively, with 22 bases between them. The CDR3 sequence is 14 residues long. CDR3 in DNA: TGTGCCAGCGGTAGGCATGGACCCAAGACGGGCTACACCTTC. Its protein product is CASGRHGPKTGYTF.

This clonotype was observed many times. The chain links TRBV7-2 to TRBJ2-1, with D perhaps matching TRBD1 or TRBD2 (6 bases each). The CDR3 spans 16 residues. Germline V gene lookup returns CDR1 SGHTA and CDR2 FQGNSA. V lost 6 bases and J lost 6, with 21 bases in between. The CDR3 loop reads CASSPSTGTWGNEQFF. In DNA, the CDR3 is TGTGCCAGCAGTCCAAGTACAGGGACTTGGGGCAATGAGCAGTTCTTC.

This clonotype has at least ten counts. This chain connects TRBV7-2 to TRBJ2-3; D is perhaps TRBD1 (5 bases). CDR1 SGHTA and CDR2 FQGNSA come from the germline V gene. V lost 3 bases to trimming and J lost 6 bases, with 13 bases between them. This CDR3 contains 14 residues. The CDR3 DNA sequence: TGTGCCAGCAGCTTGAGCAGGGTACGGGATACGCAGTATTTT. It translates to CASSLSRVRDTQYF.

In this sample, this clonotype turned up many times. The V gene is TRBV10-3, the J gene TRBJ2-5; D may be TRBD1 (6 bases). The V gene lost 0 bases and the J gene lost 0 bases, with 14 bases spanning the gap. Germline V lookup: CDR1 ENHRY, CDR2 SYGVKD. The CDR3 loop spans 17 amino acids. The DNA of the CDR3 is TGTGCCATCAGTGAGTCTTGGGGCAGGGGACACCAAGAGACCCAGTACTTC. It translates to CAISESWGRGHQETQYF.

This clonotype was found many times. The V call is TRBV24-1, the J call TRBJ2-1; D is perhaps TRBD1 or TRBD2 (5 bases each). The germline CDR1 and CDR2 sequences are KGHDR and SFDVKD. The CDR3 loop spans 15 amino acids. Trimming took 1 base from V and 8 from J, leaving 14 bases between them. CDR3 nucleotides: TGTGCCACCAGTGATTTAAGAGAGGGGCGTTATGAGCAGTTCTTC. Translating it yields CATSDLREGRYEQFF.

This clonotype was found many times. V usage is TRBV11-2 and J usage is TRBJ2-2; D possibly corresponds to TRBD1 (6 bases). Germline V lookup: CDR1 SGHAT, CDR2 FQNNGV. V lost 1 base, J lost 3 bases, and 12 bases lay in between. This CDR3 has 16 residues. CDR3 loop: CASSLGWRTDTGELFF. The DNA of the CDR3 is TGTGCCAGCAGCTTAGGGTGGCGGACAGACACCGGGGAGCTGTTTTTT.

The V call is TRBV6-1, the J call TRBJ2-1; 9 nucleotides align to TRBD1. The V segment lost 8 bases and the J segment 10 bases; nucleotides outside the gene matches: 9. This CDR3 is 13 amino acids long. The germline CDR1 and CDR2 sequences are MNHNS and SASEGT. The CDR3 coding sequence is TGTGCCAGCGTACAGGGGGCCGGGGGCGAGCAGTTCTTC. It encodes CASVQGAGGEQFF.

This clonotype was recorded many times. The gene calls are TRBV29-1 and TRBJ2-5, with D possibly matching TRBD1 (6 bases). CDR3 size: 13 residues. V was trimmed by 3 bases and J by 5 bases, leaving 13 bases between them. Germline assignment: CDR1 SQVTM and CDR2 ANQGSEA. The chain's CDR3 is CSVDRGRGETQYF. DNA for the CDR3: TGCAGCGTTGACCGGGGCAGGGGTGAGACCCAGTACTTC.

There are many counts of this clonotype. This sequence joins TRBV2 and TRBJ2-7; D perhaps matches TRBD1 (6 bases). V lost 3 bases, J lost 6 bases, and 15 bases lay in between. Germline V lookup: CDR1 SNHLY, CDR2 FYNNEI. The CDR3 covers 14 residues. CDR3 in amino acids: CASSEESRGSEQYF. The CDR3 bases are TGTGCCAGCAGTGAGGAAAGCAGGGGTAGCGAGCAGTACTTC.